This T cell receptor (beta chain) was profiled in a study of T cell repertoires in cytomegalovirus infection. Overall study context: CMV infection plus the matching HLA type was flagged by public TCR beta signatures. Regarding the study as a whole: Based on cumulative public TCR beta family frequency, carriers of CMV plus the relevant HLA were identified. HLA-C-restricted CMV clonotypes gave the most frequent clonotype in two of eight donors.

Remarks on this clonotype: Antigen unknown.

This CDR3 contains 13 residues. V lost 1 base and J lost 6, with 9 bases in between. Germline-derived CDR1 and CDR2 are MGHRA and YSYEKL. Via MiXCR, TCRdb re-called the reads, giving one row per CDR3 protein. The sample contains roughly 570,000 distinct CDR3 sequences, around 40% of which appear only once. The input for sequencing was cultured PBMCs, taken from culture after CMV antigen stimulation. This receptor was identified in a human donor in good health (CMV status not recorded). Some clones in this sample may be carry-over from other donors' samples. The V call is TRBV4-1, the J call TRBJ1-1; D unclear. DNA of the CDR3: TGCGCCAGCAGCCAAGTAGGAGGGCCTGAAGCTTTCTTT. Translated, it gives CASSQVGGPEAFF.